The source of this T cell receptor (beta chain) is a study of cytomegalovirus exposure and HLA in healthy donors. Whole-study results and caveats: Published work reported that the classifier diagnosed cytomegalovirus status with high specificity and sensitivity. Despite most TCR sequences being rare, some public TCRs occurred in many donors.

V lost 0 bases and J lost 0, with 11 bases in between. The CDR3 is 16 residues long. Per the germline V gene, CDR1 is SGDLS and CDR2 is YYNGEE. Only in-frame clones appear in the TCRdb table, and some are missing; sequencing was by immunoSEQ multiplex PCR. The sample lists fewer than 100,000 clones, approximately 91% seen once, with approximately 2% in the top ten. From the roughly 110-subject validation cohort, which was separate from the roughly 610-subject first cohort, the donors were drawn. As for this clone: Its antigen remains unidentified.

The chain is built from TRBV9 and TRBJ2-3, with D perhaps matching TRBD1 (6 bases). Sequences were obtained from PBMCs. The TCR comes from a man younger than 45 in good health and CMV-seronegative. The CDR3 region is CASSVDRVTSTDTQYF. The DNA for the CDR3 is TGTGCCAGCAGCGTAGACAGGGTTACTAGCACAGATACGCAGTATTTT.